This paragraph reports one T cell receptor beta chain. Its antigen has not been determined. Base qualities are not at hand, and no much larger clone is one base apart. Explained via the paper, the treatment or condition label denotes: allogeneic hematopoietic cell transplantation with graft depleted of TCRalphabeta T cells and CD19 B cells. Transplant recipients were children who received TCRalphabeta/CD19-depleted allogeneic hematopoietic cell grafts. This sample was taken from a study of T-cell reconstitution after alpha-beta-depleted transplantation in children (dated by TCRdb to 2016 to 2017). As for the study more broadly: The study quantitatively tracked T-cell immune reconstitution after TCRalphabeta/CD19-depleted allogeneic hematopoietic cell transplantation in children using TCR repertoire profiling.

The paper's findings and limits, for the study overall: The apparently early recovery of alphabetaT-cell counts about two months after transplant reportedly depended on only several hundred rapidly expanded clones that came from non-depleted graft cells. The high TCRbeta diversity at day 60 in some patients was ascribed to recipient T cells and intrathymic progenitors that had survived conditioning. The frequencies of hyperexpanded clones fell over the following months, and after one year, T-cell counts and TCRbeta diversity were mostly attributed to newly produced T cells.

The library was built by means of PCR. Sequencing took place on an Illumina HiSeq 2500. TCR libraries were prepared with molecular barcoding, using unique molecular identifiers to normalize TCRbeta repertoire quantification. The public reads were reanalyzed by TCRdb: fastp trimming at Q25, MiXCR alignment, in-frame beta chains only. For every CDR3 protein sequence, its rows merge into one entry that carries the most common genes and DNA. The sample table shows roughly 400,000 distinct CDR3 sequences, and around two fifths are seen once. Clones ranked in the top ten supply about 30% of the sample. The CDR3 goes from the cysteine to the phenylalanine over 12 residues. The CDR3 DNA has 36 bases and is translated from base 1. V and J are truncated by 6 bases and 5 bases respectively, leaving an intervening sequence of 11 bases.

Here the sequenced sample was PBMCs, taken before TCRalphabeta/CD19-depleted stem cell transplant. The TCR originated in a girl aged 2-10 years with aplastic anemia, due to receive a stem cell transplant. Recombination linked TRBV12-3 or TRBV12-4 to TRBJ2-7; a tentative D match to TRBD2 spans 5 bases. The nucleotide sequence reads TGTGCCAGCAGCTTCGGACTCGACGAGCAGTACTTC. It translates to CASSFGLDEQYF.